The 8 T cell receptor beta chains listed next were all sequenced from one sample in a study of shared clonotypes between healthy human individuals. TCRdb keeps only in-frame clones here, not all; method: immunoSEQ multiplex PCR. Of some 2,500,000 clones in the sample, just under 95% were seen once. The specimen was naive CD4+ T cells from PBMCs. Subset indicated: CD45RA+ positively selected. The receptors come from a man between 18 and 29 years old in good health. Some clones in this sample may be carry-over from other donors' samples.

The J gene is TRBJ2-7, the V gene TRBV7-8, with 10 bases aligning to TRBD2. Per germline, CDR1 SGHVS and CDR2 FQNEAQ. This CDR3 region has 16 residues. V gave up 4 bases and J gave up 1 base; unmatched junction bases: 7. This CDR3 reads CASSSGRTSGSYEQYF. The CDR3 DNA sequence: TGTGCCAGCAGCTCCGGTCGGACTAGCGGATCCTACGAGCAGTACTTC.

The chain has TRBV7-7 and TRBJ2-5; 10 nucleotides align to TRBD2. J was trimmed by 0 bases and V by 3 bases; bases with no gene match: 7. Germline CDR1 and CDR2: SSHAT and FNYEAQ (reference sequence). This CDR3 contains 17 residues. CDR3: CASSFRLAGRYQETQYF. Here the CDR3 DNA reads TGTGCCAGCAGCTTCCGACTAGCGGGCAGGTACCAAGAGACCCAGTACTTC.

The V and J genes are TRBV7-3 and TRBJ2-3, with D uncertain. Germline V CDR1 and CDR2: SGHTA, FQGTGA. V lost 7 bases, J lost 1 base, and 15 bases lay in between. The CDR3 covers 15 residues. The CDR3 loop is CASTFSPLGTDTQYF. The CDR3 DNA reads as TGTGCCAGCACCTTTTCGCCTCTCGGCACAGATACGCAGTATTTT.

The genes are TRBV11-3 and TRBJ2-1, with D perhaps being TRBD1 or TRBD2 (6 bases each). This CDR3 is built from 12 residues. CDR1 is SGHNT, CDR2 YENEEA, per germline. The germline V and J ends were trimmed by 4 bases and 9 bases, with 10 bases remaining between them. In DNA form, the CDR3 reads TGTGCCAGCAGCTCGGGGGCGCGTGAGCAGTTCTTC. It encodes CASSSGAREQFF.

This clone was observed a single time. The rearrangement joins TRBV9 to TRBJ2-2, with unresolved D. The germline V gene has CDR1 SGDLS and CDR2 YYNGEE. The ends were cut back, 4 bases at V and 0 bases at J, with 7 bases in the middle. The CDR3 is 14 residues long. The CDR3 bases are TGTGCCAGCAGCCCCCCGTCGAACACCGGGGAGCTGTTTTTT. As protein: CASSPPSNTGELFF.

The V gene is TRBV27, the J gene TRBJ2-1; 10 positions agree with TRBD2. CDR3 size: 17 residues. J lost 6 bases, V lost 2 bases, and 10 bases had no gene match. CDR1 MNHEY and CDR2 SMNVEV come from the germline V gene (reference sequence). CDR3 bases: TGTGCCAGCAGTTTAAGGCCAGGGCTAGCGGGAGCCAATGAGCAGTTCTTC. It encodes CASSLRPGLAGANEQFF.

The chain couples TRBV6-1 to TRBJ2-3, with D unresolved. Trimming took 10 bases from V and 1 from J, leaving 18 bases between them. Germline V gene sequence: CDR1 MNHNS, CDR2 SASEGT. The CDR3 totals 15 residues. The CDR3, as DNA: TGTGCCACCGAAGGTAGGACGGGCGGCACAGATACGCAGTATTTT. Its translation: CATEGRTGGTDTQYF.

In DNA, the CDR3 is TGCGCCAGCAGTCAACCGCCCCTGGGGTACGAGCAGTACTTC. This codes for CASSQPPLGYEQYF. The rearrangement uses TRBV23-1 and TRBJ2-7; D not certain. TRBV23-1 is annotated as an ORF whose role is uncertain. Trimming took off 2 bases at V and 4 bases at J, with 12 bases between the two ends. The CDR3 runs 14 residues.